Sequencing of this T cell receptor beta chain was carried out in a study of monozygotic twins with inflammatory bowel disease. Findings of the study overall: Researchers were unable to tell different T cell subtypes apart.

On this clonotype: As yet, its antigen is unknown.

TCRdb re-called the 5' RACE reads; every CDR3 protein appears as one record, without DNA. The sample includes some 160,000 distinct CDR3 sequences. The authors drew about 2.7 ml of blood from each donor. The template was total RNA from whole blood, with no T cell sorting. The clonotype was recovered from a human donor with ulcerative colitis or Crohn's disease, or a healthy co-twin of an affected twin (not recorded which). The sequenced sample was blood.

CDR3 in amino acids: CASSLDSGYYGYTF. This chain connects TRBV5-1 to TRBJ1-2. CDR3 length: 14 amino acids. Germline values: CDR1 SGHRS, CDR2 YFSETQ.